Each of the 10 T cell receptor beta chains below was sequenced from the same sample in a study of siplizumab effects on memory and regulatory T cells. Assay used: immunoSEQ multiplex PCR; TCRdb lists only in-frame clones, some missing. The data show roughly 97,000 clones, more than 85% seen once. What was sequenced was Tregs sorted from blood. These receptor sequences come from a human donor in good health.

This clone was seen a handful of times. The chain uses TRBV30 and TRBJ1-1; no reliable D call. CDR1 is GTSNPN, CDR2 SVGIG, per germline (reference sequence). The CDR3 has 15 amino acids. Trimming cost V 3 bases and J 0 bases, with 14 bases left between them. The CDR3 DNA reads as TGTGCCTGGAGGTTTTTGGCCTCCATGAACACTGAAGCTTTCTTT. The encoded protein is CAWRFLASMNTEAFF.

This clone was recorded once. This sequence joins TRBV12-5 and TRBJ2-5; D perhaps matches TRBD1 (6 bases). V lost 6 bases, J lost 4 bases, and 12 bases lay in between. The CDR3 consists of 13 residues. Germline assignment: CDR1 LGHNT and CDR2 FRNRAP. CDR3 loop: CASGVTGTETQYF. As DNA, the CDR3 is TGTGCTAGTGGCGTCACAGGGACAGAGACCCAGTACTTC. Together with reference TRBV12-5 and TRBJ2-5, the CDR3 gives the full variable domain: DARVTQTPRHKVTEMGQEVTMRCQPILGHNTVFWYRQTMMQGLELLAYFRNRAPLDDSGMPKDRFSAEMPDATLATLKIQPSEPRDSAVYFCASGVTGTETQYFGPGTRLLVL.

V is TRBV9 and J is TRBJ2-7; 9 positions match TRBD2. Looked up from germline, CDR1 is SGDLS and CDR2 is YYNGEE. Germline trimming cut 4 bases from V and 1 base from J; bases unmatched to any gene: 9. The CDR3 has 16 residues. CDR3 residues: CASSPPELAGSYEQYF. Written as DNA, the CDR3 is TGTGCCAGCAGCCCCCCTGAGCTAGCGGGATCCTACGAGCAGTACTTC.

The J gene is TRBJ2-7, the V gene TRBV4-3, with D uncertain. In germline, CDR1 is LGHNA, CDR2 YSLEER. The CDR3 extends over 15 amino acids. V was trimmed by 1 base and J by 4 bases, leaving 14 bases between them. The CDR3 coding sequence is TGCGCCAGCAGCCAAGCAGCCTCCTTTTTTTACGAGCAGTACTTC. Encoded protein: CASSQAASFFYEQYF.

A few counts support this clone. CDR3: CASARREQQPQHF. CDR3 sequence (DNA): TGTGCCAGCGCCCGACGGGAACAACAGCCCCAGCATTTT. This chain connects TRBV2 to TRBJ1-5; D remains ambiguous. Trimming shortened V by 8 bases and J by 7 bases, and 15 bases separated the two germline ends. Germline V gene data show CDR1 as SNHLY and CDR2 as FYNNEI. This CDR3 comprises 13 residues.

The chain combines TRBV5-1 with TRBJ2-7, with unresolved D. The CDR3 spans 12 residues. Germline V gene data show CDR1 as SGHRS and CDR2 as YFSETQ. Between the trimmed V and J ends, which lost 4 bases and 3 bases, there was a span of 8 bases. CDR3 sequence reads: CASSVDGYEQYF. The CDR3 region has the DNA TGCGCCAGCAGCGTGGACGGCTACGAGCAGTACTTC.

The chain is built from TRBV9 and TRBJ2-2; D is uncertain. V was pared by 0 bases and J by 2 bases, with 8 bases between. Germline lookup yields CDR1 SGDLS and CDR2 YYNGEE. This CDR3 is 15 amino acids long. The CDR3 DNA is TGTGCCAGCAGCGTAGCGGCAGCCAACACCGGGGAGCTGTTTTTT. Its protein product is CASSVAAANTGELFF.

A single count supports this clone. The J gene is TRBJ2-1, the V gene TRBV13, with 9 bases aligning to TRBD2. V lost 1 base to trimming and J lost 4 bases; unmatched junction nucleotides: 8. The germline V gene encodes CDR1 PRHDT and CDR2 FYEKMQ (reference sequence). CDR3 length: 17 residues. The CDR3 DNA sequence: TGTGCCAGCAGCTTAGAGGTGGCGCTAGCGGGGTACAATGAGCAGTTCTTC. Translated, it gives CASSLEVALAGYNEQFF.

The chain uses TRBV27 and TRBJ2-2, with 8 bases matching TRBD2. Germline V gene sequence: CDR1 MNHEY, CDR2 SMNVEV (reference sequence). This CDR3 contains 15 residues. V gave up 3 bases and J gave up 7 bases; unmatched junction bases: 7. DNA of the CDR3: TGTGCCAGCAGTTTCGGGAGGGGACGAAGCGGGGAGCTGTTTTTT. It encodes CASSFGRGRSGELFF.

The chain uses TRBV30 and TRBJ2-3, with 13 positions matching TRBD2. The CDR3 loop spans 13 amino acids. Trimming took 6 bases from V and 8 from J; bases not matched to a gene: 5. Germline V CDR1 and CDR2: GTSNPN, SVGIG (reference sequence). The CDR3 loop is CACTRLAGGTQYF. CDR3 nucleotides: TGTGCCTGTACTCGACTAGCGGGAGGTACGCAGTATTTT.